The source of this TCR beta chain is a study of T-cell memory formation after mild COVID-19. Study-level background: TCR clusters were largely donor specific. General observations from the study: From day 15 to 85, contracting clones were balanced between CD4 and CD8, whereas later expanders leaned toward CD4+.

UMIs and sample barcodes were carried by the TCR alpha and TCR beta cDNA libraries that 5'RACE produced using constant-segment primers. MiXCR was run by TCRdb on the 5' RACE reads, yielding one entry per CDR3 protein. The sample holds around 410,000 distinct CDR3 sequences, less than 25% seen once. In this sample, this clonotype turned up a few times. Its specificity is not known. V shed 4 bases and J 5 bases; nucleotides not matched to a gene: 4. The CDR3 runs 15 residues. Germline assignment: CDR1 KGHDR and CDR2 SFDVKD. The rearrangement links TRBV24-1 to TRBJ2-2, with 9 bases aligning to TRBD1. The sample taken for sequencing was PBMCs or a T cell subset sorted from them (not recorded which). The sequence was collected from an adult woman who had mild COVID-19 (a few samples of this study predate the infection). Cell type and time point are not known. CDR3 DNA: TGTGCCACCAGTGACCCCGGGACAGGGACCGGGGAGCTGTTTTTT. Protein: CATSDPGTGTGELFF.